The clone carrying this T cell receptor (beta chain) was counted at least ten times. Its antigen is unidentified. This entry is derived from a study of CD8 T cells in ankylosing spondylitis. Study-wide results and caveats: Within matched ankylosing spondylitis synovial fluid, disease-linked clones were reportedly significantly enriched. With a CD8+ phenotype, disease-linked clones were relatively rare in peripheral blood.

The CDR3 is 12 amino acids. V shed 2 bases and J shed 8 bases, with 6 bases lying between them. From germline, CDR1 is KGHDR and CDR2 SFDVKD. It was by quantitative 5'-RACE with molecular barcodes that TCR beta libraries were made. TCRdb re-derived calls from the 5' RACE reads in MiXCR, one entry per CDR3 protein. The repertoire includes some 150,000 distinct CDR3 sequences, about an eighth of them detected once, and 4.1% sits in the top ten. V usage is TRBV24-1 and J usage is TRBJ2-1; perhaps TRBD2 as D (5 bases). This receptor was identified in a female donor with ankylosing spondylitis or in good health (not recorded which). Sequenced material: blood, either unsorted or a sorted T cell fraction (not recorded which). CDR3 nucleotide sequence: TGTGCCACCAGTGATTCGGACTATGAGCAGTTCTTC. Translating it yields CATSDSDYEQFF.